The 10 T cell receptor beta chains presented below share a single source sample, sequenced in a study of response to subunit inactivated influenza vaccine. TCRdb fed the RT-PCR reads into MiXCR, producing one record per CDR3 protein. This table holds just under 550,000 distinct CDR3 sequences, roughly 23% found once. These same data were also listed under a study on T cells expressing NK-cell markers. That work adds: The TCR beta cDNA came from 5'RACE template switching with UMIs.

The starting material was CD4+ T cells sorted from PBMCs, obtained 11 to 12 days after vaccination. The source is a man in his fifties who received an inactivated influenza vaccine.

This clonotype was seen only a few times. V usage is TRBV7-9 and J usage is TRBJ1-4; TRBD1 matches at 9 bases. The J segment lost 8 bases and the V segment lost 5 bases, leaving 6 bases of the junction unmatched. The germline gives CDR1 SEHNR, CDR2 FQNEAQ (reference sequence). The CDR3 loop spans 14 amino acids. The CDR3 spells CASSTGGIGEKLFF. CDR3 DNA: TGTGCCAGCAGCACAGGGGGCATCGGGGAAAAACTGTTTTTT.

This clonotype was picked up one time. This sequence joins TRBV5-1 and TRBJ2-7; TRBD2 is a possible D gene (5 bases). The germline V and J ends were trimmed by 0 bases and 7 bases, with 14 bases remaining between them. This CDR3 has 14 amino acids. Germline V lookup: CDR1 SGHRS, CDR2 YFSETQ. CDR3 in amino acids: CASSLGLDRGEQYF. Written as DNA, the CDR3 is TGCGCCAGCAGCTTGGGGTTAGATAGAGGGGAGCAGTACTTC. Drawing the rest from reference TRBV5-1 and TRBJ2-7, the complete variable domain is KAGVTQTPRYLIKTRGQQVTLSCSPISGHRSVSWYQQTPGQGLQFLFEYFSETQRNKGNFPGRFSGRQFSNSRSEMNVSTLELGDSALYLCASSLGLDRGEQYFGPGTRLTVT.

This clonotype was counted between two and nine times. The rearrangement uses TRBV28 and TRBJ2-7; 9 bases agree with TRBD1. After removal of 3 bases from V and 11 bases from J, the junction contained 5 bases not matched to a gene. CDR1 and CDR2 from the germline V gene are MDHEN and SYDVKM. The CDR3 extends over 12 amino acids. CDR3 amino acids: CASSLGQGVEYF. The CDR3 nucleotides are TGTGCCAGCAGTTTGGGACAGGGAGTGGAGTACTTC.

This clonotype turned up a few times. V is TRBV12-3 or TRBV12-4 and J is TRBJ1-6; possibly TRBD1 for D (5 bases). The CDR3 sequence is 14 residues long. V was clipped by 3 bases and J by 10 bases, with 13 bases between them. The DNA for the CDR3 is TGTGCCAGCAGTTTTCTCCCCGGGGGATCACCCCTCCACTTT. Protein sequence: CASSFLPGGSPLHF.

In its sample, this clonotype was seen a few times. V is TRBV7-6 and J is TRBJ2-5; possible D gene TRBD2, 5 bases. The CDR3 covers 13 residues. V gave up 5 bases and J gave up 1 base, with 8 bases separating them. Germline assignment: CDR1 SGHVS and CDR2 FNYEAQ. The CDR3 coding sequence is TGTGCCAGCAGCGAGCGGTTCCAAGAGACCCAGTACTTC. Encoded protein: CASSERFQETQYF.

The chain employs TRBV6-5 and TRBJ1-1; 7 bases map to TRBD1. V lost 4 bases to trimming and J lost 4 bases; unmatched junction nucleotides: 15. This CDR3 has 17 residues. Germline-derived CDR1 and CDR2 are MNHEY and SVGAGI. CDR3: CASSFGTVGAALTEAFF. The CDR3 DNA follows: TGTGCCAGCAGTTTCGGGACAGTCGGAGCAGCTCTCACTGAAGCTTTCTTT.

This clonotype was recorded many times. The rearrangement joins TRBV9 to TRBJ2-5; D gene unclear. There are 14 residues in the CDR3. The V gene's germline CDR1 is SGDLS and CDR2 YYNGEE. Trimming removed 0 bases from V and 2 bases from J, with 8 bases in between. The CDR3 region is CASSVAAVQETQYF. The DNA for the CDR3 is TGTGCCAGCAGCGTAGCTGCGGTACAAGAGACCCAGTACTTC.

The genes are TRBV20-1 and TRBJ2-5; perhaps TRBD1 as D (6 bases). There are 14 residues in the CDR3. The germline V and J ends were trimmed by 3 bases and 4 bases, with 15 bases remaining between them. The germline CDR1 and CDR2 sequences are DFQATT and SNEGSKA (reference sequence). CDR3 sequence: CSASRQVGLETQYF. The CDR3 region has the DNA TGCAGTGCTAGCCGACAGGTTGGGCTAGAGACCCAGTACTTC.

The chain employs TRBV4-1 and TRBJ1-2; a weak D match, TRBD1 (6 bases). CDR1 and CDR2 from the germline V gene are MGHRA and YSYEKL. The CDR3 is 15 residues long. The ends were cut back, 0 bases at V and 5 bases at J, with 13 bases in the middle. The CDR3 region has the DNA TGCGCCAGCAGCCAAGATCCCCAGGGGATGTATGGCTACACCTTC. Its translation is CASSQDPQGMYGYTF.

The chain has TRBV6-5 and TRBJ2-5, with D perhaps matching TRBD1 (6 bases). V lost 2 bases and J 5 bases, leaving 15 bases between the germline ends. The CDR3 covers 15 residues. Germline lookup yields CDR1 MNHEY and CDR2 SVGAGI. CDR3 sequence reads: CASSYPQGYGETQYF. The CDR3 DNA reads TGTGCCAGCAGTTACCCCCAGGGGTACGGCGAGACCCAGTACTTC.